The rows below give T cell receptor beta chains drawn from one sample of a study of blood T cells in healthy people across ages. TCRdb reanalysed the 5' RACE reads using MiXCR and keeps one entry per CDR3 protein. The repertoire holds 650,000 to 700,000 distinct CDR3 sequences, with roughly half as singletons. Sequenced input: blood. These receptors originate from a woman of 80 years or more in good health. CDR3s include the opening cysteine and the closing phenylalanine or tryptophan. Fields, in order: D gene, clone size, V gene, J gene, CDR3 DNA, CDR3 protein. The D gene is left open where the match is weak. Only part of the rows carry a size: once, few, many, or a class if the clone is expanded.

TRBD1,many,TRBV6-5,TRBJ2-1,TGTGCCAGCAGTTACACGACAGGGGCCAATGAGCAGTTCTTC,CASSYTTGANEQFF
TRBD2,.,TRBV2,TRBJ2-1,TGTGCCAGCATGGTCAGCGGGAACTACAATGAGCAGTTCTTC,CASMVSGNYNEQFF
.,many,TRBV7-9,TRBJ1-6,TGTGCCAGCAGCTTAGGGACTTCTAATTCACCCCTCCACTTT,CASSLGTSNSPLHF
TRBD1,.,TRBV20-1,TRBJ1-5,TGCAGTGCCGACAGGGGCAGTCAGCCCCAGCATTTT,CSADRGSQPQHF
.,.,TRBV14,TRBJ1-4,TGTGCCAGCAGCCAATCCGGGGCCGATAGAAAACTGTTTTTT,CASSQSGADRKLFF
TRBD2,.,TRBV9,TRBJ2-4,TGTGCCAGCAGCGCAGTGGGGGGGTTAGGCATTCAGTACTTC,CASSAVGGLGIQYF
TRBD2,.,TRBV6-5,TRBJ2-3,TGTGCCAGCAGTTATGCGGGGGGCAGCACAGATACGCAGTATTTT,CASSYAGGSTDTQYF
TRBD2,.,TRBV12-3/TRBV12-4,TRBJ2-7,TGTGCCAGCAGTTTAGAGGAGGGACTAGCGGGAGTGAAAGAGCAGTACTTC,CASSLEEGLAGVKEQYF
.,many,TRBV5-1,TRBJ2-6,TGCGCCAGCAGCCCCTACTCTGGGGCCAACGTCCTGACTTTC,CASSPYSGANVLTF
TRBD1,.,TRBV12-3/TRBV12-4,TRBJ2-7,TGTGCCAGCAGCCCACAACTTACCGGGACAGGGGACGAGCAGTACTTC,CASSPQLTGTGDEQYF
.,few,TRBV10-3,TRBJ2-1,TGTGCCATCAGTGAGTCGGGGTCCGGTGGCCACAATGAGCAGTTCTTC,CAISESGSGGHNEQFF
.,.,TRBV21-1,TRBJ1-1,TGTGCCAGCAGCAAAGCCCAGGACCCGGGAGGGGACACTGAAGCTTTCTTT,CASSKAQDPGGDTEAFF
TRBD2,.,TRBV29-1,TRBJ2-1,TGCAGTTCGAGGAGGGGCGGGGGTGAGCAGTTCTTC,CSSRRGGGEQFF
.,.,TRBV12-3/TRBV12-4,TRBJ2-4,TGTGCCAGCAGGCAGTTCCCAAGTGGGGAGCAGTACTTC,CASRQFPSGEQYF
.,.,TRBV20-1,TRBJ1-5,TGCAGTGCTAGACAGGACGGCGATCAGCCCCAGCATTTT,CSARQDGDQPQHF
TRBD2,many,TRBV3-1,TRBJ2-5,TGTGCCAGCAGCCAAGCCTACATACTAGCGGGCCAAGAGACCCAGTACTTC,CASSQAYILAGQETQYF
TRBD1,few,TRBV29-1,TRBJ1-2,TGCAGCGTTGTGGGACAGGGGGCGACTGGCTACACCTTC,CSVVGQGATGYTF
.,.,TRBV6-5,TRBJ2-7,TGTGCCAGCAGTAGAAGACCCATCGATGAGCAGTACTTC,CASSRRPIDEQYF
.,many,TRBV6-6,TRBJ1-5,TGTGCCAGCAGTTTATCCAGTAGCAATCAGCCCCAGCATTTT,CASSLSSSNQPQHF
TRBD1,.,TRBV10-3,TRBJ2-1,TGTGCCATCAGTCAGGACAGGGAGCGTGAGCAGTTCTTC,CAISQDREREQFF
.,.,TRBV7-2,TRBJ2-5,TGTGCCAGCAAAGAAATAGAGACCCAGTACTTC,CASKEIETQYF
.,.,TRBV29-1,TRBJ2-6,TGCAGCGTTTACGGAACCGGCTCTGGGGCCAACGTCCTGACTTTC,CSVYGTGSGANVLTF
.,many,TRBV12-3/TRBV12-4,TRBJ1-1,TGTGCCAGCAGCGTCGGATGGGGCGGTGAAGCTTTCTTT,CASSVGWGGEAFF
.,.,TRBV20-1,TRBJ2-2,TGCAGTGGGTCGGAAGGGGGGCCGAACACCGGGGAGCTGTTTTTT,CSGSEGGPNTGELFF
TRBD1,.,TRBV12-3/TRBV12-4,TRBJ1-1,TGTGCCAGCAGTGTAGGGACAGCTCAAAGTGAAGCTTTCTTT,CASSVGTAQSEAFF
.,.,TRBV20-1,TRBJ2-7,TGCAGTGCTAGAGACCAGGGGTCGCACGAGCAGTACTTC,CSARDQGSHEQYF
.,many,TRBV7-9,TRBJ2-3,TGTGCCAGCAGCTGGGGACTGCGCACAGATACGCAGTATTTT,CASSWGLRTDTQYF
TRBD2,few,TRBV14,TRBJ2-3,TGTGCCAGCAGCGCAGGGAGGGGTACGCAGTATTTT,CASSAGRGTQYF
TRBD2,.,TRBV5-1,TRBJ2-1,TGCGCCAGCAGCTTTGGGGGCGGGGGGACCTCCTACAATGAGCAGTTCTTC,CASSFGGGGTSYNEQFF
.,once,TRBV20-1,TRBJ2-3,TGCAGTGCTAGAAGTCAACCTAGCACAGATACGCAGTATTTT,CSARSQPSTDTQYF
.,few,TRBV12-3/TRBV12-4,TRBJ1-1,TGTGCCATAAACAGGAGGAACACTGAAGCTTTCTTT,CAINRRNTEAFF
.,few,TRBV6-1,TRBJ2-7,TGTGCCAGCAGCGCCCAGTCGGCAGGGAGGATCTACGAGCAGTACTTC,CASSAQSAGRIYEQYF
TRBD2,.,TRBV13,TRBJ2-3,TGTGCCAGCAGCCCCTTTGGGCGGGGGGTGAGCACAGATACGCAGTATTTT,CASSPFGRGVSTDTQYF
TRBD2,once,TRBV5-1,TRBJ2-5,TGCGCCAGCAGCCAGCAGGCCGGGAGGGGAAGTCGAGAGACCCAGTACTTC,CASSQQAGRGSRETQYF
TRBD2,.,TRBV6-1,TRBJ2-3,TGTGCCAGCAGCCGACTAGCCATGGATACGCAGTATTTT,CASSRLAMDTQYF
.,.,TRBV20-1,TRBJ2-7,TGCAGTGCGGCGCGGTCCTACGAGCAGTACTTC,CSAARSYEQYF
TRBD2,.,TRBV7-9,TRBJ2-1,TGTGCCAGCAGCTCACCCGGGACTAAAGGCGATGAGCAGTTCTTC,CASSSPGTKGDEQFF
TRBD2,.,TRBV7-7,TRBJ2-5,TGTGCCAGCAGCCGCCTAGCGGGAAGGGGTAATGAGCAGTACTTC,CASSRLAGRGNEQYF
TRBD1,many,TRBV7-2,TRBJ2-3,TGTGCCAGCAGAAGTACCGGGACAGGGTCAGATACGCAGTATTTT,CASRSTGTGSDTQYF
.,.,TRBV20-1,TRBJ2-3,TGCAGTGCTAGATTGGCAGGAGATACGCAGTATTTT,CSARLAGDTQYF
TRBD2,.,TRBV27,TRBJ2-1,TGTGCCAGCAGTTTAAGAGTTAGCGGGACTTTAGTCAACAATGAGCAGTTCTTC,CASSLRVSGTLVNNEQFF
.,many,TRBV12-3/TRBV12-4,TRBJ2-3,TGTGCCAGCAGTTTGGATCTAGAAGATACGCAGTATTTT,CASSLDLEDTQYF
.,many,TRBV5-1,TRBJ2-1,TGCGCCAGCAGACTGGCCAGTAGCTCCTACAATGAGCAGTTCTTC,CASRLASSSYNEQFF
.,.,TRBV30,TRBJ2-7,TGTGCCTGGAGTAGGACACAAACCTACGAGCAGTACTTC,CAWSRTQTYEQYF
.,.,TRBV9,TRBJ2-7,TGTGCCAGCAGCGCAGGGTACGGGGGCGAGCAGTACTTC,CASSAGYGGEQYF